Following are 19 T cell receptor beta chains from one sample sequenced in a study of shared T cell receptors in the human thymus. The repertoire was sequenced with immunoSEQ multiplex PCR; TCRdb's copy has only in-frame clones and lacks some. The table lists more than 550,000 clones, approximately 89% of them singletons. The same sample was also studied in work on human thymus T cells.

Sample: thymocytes. These receptors all come from a boy under two years old with a congenital heart defect.

The chain employs TRBV2 and TRBJ2-3, with TRBD2 identical over 8 bases. Germline-derived CDR1 and CDR2 are SNHLY and FYNNEI. The length of the CDR3 is 15 residues. V shed 6 bases, J shed 0 bases, and the junction held 5 bases outside the gene matches. CDR3 in DNA: TGTGCCAGCAGCCCAACTAGCGGTAGCACAGATACGCAGTATTTT. This sequence encodes CASSPTSGSTDTQYF.

The chain uses TRBV4-3 and TRBJ2-1; 10 bases are a match to TRBD2. The CDR3 runs 17 residues. J gave up 7 bases and V 0 bases, and 9 bases lay outside the gene matches. Germline loops: CDR1 LGHNA, CDR2 YSLEER. The CDR3, as DNA: TGCGCCAGCAGCCAAGATCGGGTAGCGGGAGGTGGGAATGAGCAGTTCTTC. Amino acids: CASSQDRVAGGGNEQFF.

The sample holds a few counts of this clone. The chain has TRBV6-5 and TRBJ1-6; TRBD1 matches at 11 bases. With V trimmed by 7 bases and J by 8 bases, 7 bases remained unmatched. Per the germline V gene, CDR1 is MNHEY and CDR2 is SVGAGI. CDR3 length: 15 residues. The CDR3 DNA reads TGTGCCAGCACGGTAGGACAGGGGGCTTATTCACCCCTCCACTTT. It yields the protein CASTVGQGAYSPLHF.

The chain joins TRBV5-5 to TRBJ1-6; D unresolved. Germline CDR1 reads SGHKS; CDR2 reads YYEKEE (reference sequence). V lost 0 bases and J 6 bases, leaving 7 bases between the germline ends. There are 14 residues in the CDR3. The CDR3 spells CASSLGQINSPLHF. The DNA for the CDR3 is TGTGCCAGCAGCTTGGGGCAGATTAATTCACCCCTCCACTTT.

In this sample, this clone turned up once. This rearrangement joins TRBV29-1 to TRBJ2-4; unclear D gene. The CDR3 runs 13 residues. V was trimmed by 4 bases and J by 3 bases, leaving 10 bases between them. Germline V lookup: CDR1 SQVTM, CDR2 ANQGSEA. The CDR3 protein is CSVGAGIKNIQYF. In nucleotides, the CDR3 is TGCAGCGTTGGGGCCGGCATCAAAAACATTCAGTACTTC.

The V and J genes are TRBV6-4 and TRBJ1-1; D might be TRBD1 (5 bases). Trimming took 0 bases from V and 6 from J, leaving 23 bases between them. The CDR3 contains 18 residues. The germline V gene has CDR1 MRHNA and CDR2 SNTAGT. CDR3 sequence (DNA): TGTGCCAGCAGTGACTCGAAGAAGGCCCTCCGGGACTGTGCTGAAGCTTTCTTT. Translated: CASSDSKKALRDCAEAFF.

V is TRBV5-1 and J is TRBJ1-2; D unresolved. Trimming took 3 bases from V and 3 from J, leaving 18 bases between them. Germline-derived CDR1 and CDR2 are SGHRS and YFSETQ. The CDR3 has 16 residues. CDR3 sequence reads: CASSYSGGQRDYGYTF. CDR3 DNA sequence: TGCGCCAGCAGCTACTCTGGCGGGCAGCGGGACTATGGCTACACCTTC.

The chain uses TRBV5-1 and TRBJ1-6, with 7 bases aligning to TRBD1. The CDR3 has 15 amino acids. Trimming removed 5 bases from V and 10 bases from J; junction bases left unmatched: 12. CDR1 SGHRS and CDR2 YFSETQ come from the germline V gene. The CDR3 region has the DNA TGCGCCAGCAGGAAAAACCGGGACAGAGTCTCACCCCTCCACTTT. Translating it yields CASRKNRDRVSPLHF.

The gene calls are TRBV28 and TRBJ2-7; TRBD2 agrees at 7 bases. Germline lookup yields CDR1 MDHEN and CDR2 SYDVKM. This CDR3 has 14 amino acids. The trim removed 6 bases at V and 0 bases at J, leaving 5 bases unmatched. The CDR3 loop is CASSQGLPSYEQYF. For the CDR3, the DNA is TGTGCCAGCAGCCAGGGACTACCCTCCTACGAGCAGTACTTC.

Turning to this clone: Compared with germline, one end of the junction differs, possibly owing to a read error. The gene calls are TRBV6-1 and TRBJ1-1; D perhaps matches TRBD1 (6 bases). The germline V gene encodes CDR1 MNHNS and CDR2 SASEGT. This CDR3 is built from 16 residues. CDR3 nucleotide sequence: TGTGCCAGCAGAGAAGAACAGGGCCTGTCTAACACTGAAGCTTTCTTT. It specifies CASREEQGLSNTEAFF.

V gene TRBV19 combines with J gene TRBJ1-2; a possible D gene is TRBD1 (5 bases). Trimming removed 8 bases from V and 6 bases from J, with 16 bases in between. Germline V lookup: CDR1 LNHDA, CDR2 SQIVND (reference sequence). The CDR3 consists of 13 residues. The CDR3 loop reads CASSCRGCDGYTF. In DNA form, the CDR3 reads TGTGCCAGTTCCTGTAGGGGCTGTGATGGCTACACCTTC.

The V call is TRBV5-1, the J call TRBJ2-5; 9 bases line up with TRBD2. The length of the CDR3 is 15 residues. V shed 2 bases and J 3 bases; nucleotides not matched to a gene: 5. CDR1 and CDR2 from the germline V gene are SGHRS and YFSETQ. The CDR3 here is CASSLPSGGKETQYF. In DNA form, the CDR3 reads TGCGCCAGCAGCTTACCCAGCGGGGGGAAAGAGACCCAGTACTTC.

This clone was counted between two and nine times. The CDR3 DNA sequence: TGTGCCATCCAGGGGCAGTCGGGCTACACCTTC. It translates to CAIQGQSGYTF. V and J are TRBV19 and TRBJ1-2; a weak D match, TRBD1 (6 bases). The V and J ends lost 10 bases and 8 bases respectively, with 14 bases between them. The CDR3 has 11 amino acids. The germline V gene encodes CDR1 LNHDA and CDR2 SQIVND (reference sequence).

The genes are TRBV2 and TRBJ2-1, with TRBD2 identical over 7 bases. Germline V lookup: CDR1 SNHLY, CDR2 FYNNEI. This CDR3 is built from 19 residues. The J segment lost 7 bases and the V segment lost 2 bases, leaving 20 bases of the junction unmatched. CDR3 DNA: TGTGCCAGCAGTGAATCGTGGGTGGAGTGGCGGGAGAGGGGAAATGAGCAGTTCTTC. Protein: CASSESWVEWRERGNEQFF.

J is TRBJ1-5 and V is TRBV27, with D uncertain. The germline V gene has CDR1 MNHEY and CDR2 SMNVEV (reference sequence). CDR3 length: 16 amino acids. The V end lost 5 bases, the J end lost 0 bases, and 14 bases lay between the germline ends. CDR3 protein: CASSARHSYSNQPQHF. In DNA form, the CDR3 reads TGTGCCAGCAGTGCCCGACACAGCTATAGCAATCAGCCCCAGCATTTT.

This rearrangement joins TRBV4-1 to TRBJ2-2; D is ambiguous. Trimming cost V 3 bases and J 8 bases, with 10 bases left between them. The CDR3 consists of 13 residues. From germline, CDR1 is MGHRA and CDR2 YSYEKL. This CDR3 reads CASSHPSVGELFF. In DNA form, the CDR3 reads TGCGCCAGCAGCCACCCATCGGTAGGGGAGCTGTTTTTT.

The chain joins TRBV4-3 to TRBJ1-1, with D perhaps matching TRBD1 (6 bases). Trimming removed 3 bases from V and 5 bases from J, with 25 bases in between. This CDR3 has 18 residues. CDR1 and CDR2 (germline): LGHNA, YSLEER. CDR3 amino acids: CASSHNPQGQGSRTEAFF. The CDR3 DNA follows: TGCGCCAGCAGCCATAACCCCCAGGGCCAGGGGAGTAGGACTGAAGCTTTCTTT.

The V call is TRBV30, the J call TRBJ1-2; maybe TRBD1 (6 bases). Germline values: CDR1 GTSNPN, CDR2 SVGIG (reference sequence). V lost 2 bases, J lost 5 bases, and 15 bases lay in between. The length of the CDR3 is 14 residues. CDR3 sequence: CAWSRTAFPYGYTF. DNA of the CDR3: TGTGCCTGGAGTAGGACAGCCTTCCCGTATGGCTACACCTTC.

This clone was recorded once. The J gene is TRBJ2-5, the V gene TRBV7-6; the match to TRBD1 covers 9 bases. The germline gives CDR1 SGHVS, CDR2 FNYEAQ. After removal of 4 bases from V and 2 bases from J, the junction contained 8 bases not matched to a gene. The CDR3 spans 16 residues. The CDR3 DNA sequence: TGTGCCAGCAGCTGTCCGGGACAGGGCCATCAAGAGACCCAGTACTTC. It yields the protein CASSCPGQGHQETQYF.